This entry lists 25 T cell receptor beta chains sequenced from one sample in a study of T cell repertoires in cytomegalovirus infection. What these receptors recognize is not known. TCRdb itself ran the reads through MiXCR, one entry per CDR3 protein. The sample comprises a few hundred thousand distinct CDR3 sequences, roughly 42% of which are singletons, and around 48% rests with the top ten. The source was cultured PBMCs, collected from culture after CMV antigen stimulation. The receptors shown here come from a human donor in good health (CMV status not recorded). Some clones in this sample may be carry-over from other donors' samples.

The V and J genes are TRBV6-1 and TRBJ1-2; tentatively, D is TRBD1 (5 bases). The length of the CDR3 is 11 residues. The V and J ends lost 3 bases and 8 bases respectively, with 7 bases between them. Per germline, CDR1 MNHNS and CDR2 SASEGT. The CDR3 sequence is CASSDGGGYTF. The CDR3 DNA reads TGTGCCAGCAGTGATGGGGGAGGCTACACCTTC.

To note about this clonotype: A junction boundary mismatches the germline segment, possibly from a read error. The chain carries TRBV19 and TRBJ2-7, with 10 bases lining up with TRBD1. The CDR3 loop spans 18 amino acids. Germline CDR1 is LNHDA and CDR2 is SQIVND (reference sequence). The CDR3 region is CASSQGTGAKWIPTGSGF. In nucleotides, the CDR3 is TGTGCCAGTAGCCAAGGGACAGGGGCGAAATGGATTCCTACGGGCAGTGGTTTC. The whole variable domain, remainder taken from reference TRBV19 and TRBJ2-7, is DGGITQSPKYLFRKEGQNVTLSCEQNLNHDAMYWYRQDPGQGLRLIYYSQIVNDFQKGDIAEGYSVSREKKESFPLTVTSAQKNPTAFYLCASSQGTGAKWIPTGSGFGPGTRLTVT.

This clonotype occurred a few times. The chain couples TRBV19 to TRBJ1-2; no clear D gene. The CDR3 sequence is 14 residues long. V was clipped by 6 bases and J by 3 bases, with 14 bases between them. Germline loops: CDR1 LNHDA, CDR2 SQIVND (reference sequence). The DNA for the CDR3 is TGTGCCAGTAGCCCGGTGGCTAACTACTATGGCTACACCTTC. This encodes CASSPVANYYGYTF.

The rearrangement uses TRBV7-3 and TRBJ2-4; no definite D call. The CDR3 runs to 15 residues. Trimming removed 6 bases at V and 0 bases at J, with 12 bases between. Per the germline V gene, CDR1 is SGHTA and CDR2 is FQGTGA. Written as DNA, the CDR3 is TGTGCCAGCAGTGAGACACACCTAGCCAAAAACATTCAGTACTTC. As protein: CASSETHLAKNIQYF.

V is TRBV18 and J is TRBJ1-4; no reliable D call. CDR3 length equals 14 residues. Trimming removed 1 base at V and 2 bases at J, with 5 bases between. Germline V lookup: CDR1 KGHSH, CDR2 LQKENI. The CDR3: CASSPLQTNEKLFF. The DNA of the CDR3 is TGTGCCAGCTCACCACTACAGACTAATGAAAAACTGTTTTTT.

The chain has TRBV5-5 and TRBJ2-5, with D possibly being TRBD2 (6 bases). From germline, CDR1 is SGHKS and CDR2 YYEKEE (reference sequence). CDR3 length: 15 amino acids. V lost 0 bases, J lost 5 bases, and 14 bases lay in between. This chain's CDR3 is CASSLVVRGLETQYF. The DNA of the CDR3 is TGTGCCAGCAGCTTGGTGGTCCGGGGGTTGGAGACCCAGTACTTC.

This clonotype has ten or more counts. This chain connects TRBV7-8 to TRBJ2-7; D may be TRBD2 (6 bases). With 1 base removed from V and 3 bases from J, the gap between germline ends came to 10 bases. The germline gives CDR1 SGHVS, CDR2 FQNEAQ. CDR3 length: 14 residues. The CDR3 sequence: CASSLGGVLYEQYF. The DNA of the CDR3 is TGTGCCAGCAGCTTAGGCGGGGTCCTCTACGAGCAGTACTTC.

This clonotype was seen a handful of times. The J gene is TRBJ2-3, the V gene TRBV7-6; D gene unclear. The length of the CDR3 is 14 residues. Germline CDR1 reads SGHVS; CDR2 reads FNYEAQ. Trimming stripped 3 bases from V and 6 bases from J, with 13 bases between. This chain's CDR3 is CASSFWTDRDTQYF. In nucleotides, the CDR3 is TGTGCCAGCAGCTTTTGGACCGATAGGGATACGCAGTATTTT.

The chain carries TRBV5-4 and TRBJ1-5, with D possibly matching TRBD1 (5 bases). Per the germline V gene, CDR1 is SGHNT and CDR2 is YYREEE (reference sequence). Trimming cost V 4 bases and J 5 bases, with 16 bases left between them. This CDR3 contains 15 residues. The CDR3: CASSAGGGDHQPQHF. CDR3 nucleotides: TGTGCCAGCAGCGCGGGTGGGGGGGACCATCAGCCCCAGCATTTT.

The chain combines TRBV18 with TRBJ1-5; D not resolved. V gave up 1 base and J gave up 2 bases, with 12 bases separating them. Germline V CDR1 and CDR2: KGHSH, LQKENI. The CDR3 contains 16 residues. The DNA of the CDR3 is TGTGCCAGCTCACCACGGGCCGGAGGTCGCAATCAGCCCCAGCATTTT. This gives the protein CASSPRAGGRNQPQHF.

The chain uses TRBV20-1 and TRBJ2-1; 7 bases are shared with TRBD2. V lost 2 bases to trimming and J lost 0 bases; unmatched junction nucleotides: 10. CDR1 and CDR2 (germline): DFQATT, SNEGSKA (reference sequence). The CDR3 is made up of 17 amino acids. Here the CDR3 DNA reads TGCAGTGCTAGATCCCCGACTAGCCGGAGCTCCTACAATGAGCAGTTCTTC. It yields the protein CSARSPTSRSSYNEQFF.

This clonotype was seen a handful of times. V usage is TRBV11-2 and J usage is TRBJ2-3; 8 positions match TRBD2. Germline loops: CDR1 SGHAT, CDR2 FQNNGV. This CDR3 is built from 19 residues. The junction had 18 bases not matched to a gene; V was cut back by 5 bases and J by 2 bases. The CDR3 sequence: CASSHHMSWRGAPTDTQYF. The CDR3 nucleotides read TGTGCCAGCAGCCACCACATGAGTTGGCGGGGGGCCCCCACAGATACGCAGTATTTT.

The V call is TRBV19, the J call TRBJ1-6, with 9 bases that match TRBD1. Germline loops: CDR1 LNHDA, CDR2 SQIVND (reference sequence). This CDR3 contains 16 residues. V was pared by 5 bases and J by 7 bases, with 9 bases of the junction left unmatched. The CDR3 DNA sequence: TGTGCCAGTAGTTTTCCTGGACAGGGGAAAAATTCACCCCTCCACTTT. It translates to CASSFPGQGKNSPLHF.

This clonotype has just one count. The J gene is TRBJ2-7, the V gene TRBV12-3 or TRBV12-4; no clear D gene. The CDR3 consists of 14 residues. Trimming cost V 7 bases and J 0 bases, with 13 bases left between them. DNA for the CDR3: TGTGCCAGCACCCTAGGTCGGGTCTCCTACGAGCAGTACTTC. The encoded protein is CASTLGRVSYEQYF.

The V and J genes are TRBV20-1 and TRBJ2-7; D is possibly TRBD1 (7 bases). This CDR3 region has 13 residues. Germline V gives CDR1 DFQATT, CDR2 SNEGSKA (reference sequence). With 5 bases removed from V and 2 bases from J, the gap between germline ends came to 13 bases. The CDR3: CSAAPGGTYEQYF. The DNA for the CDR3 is TGCAGTGCTGCACCAGGGGGGACCTACGAGCAGTACTTC.

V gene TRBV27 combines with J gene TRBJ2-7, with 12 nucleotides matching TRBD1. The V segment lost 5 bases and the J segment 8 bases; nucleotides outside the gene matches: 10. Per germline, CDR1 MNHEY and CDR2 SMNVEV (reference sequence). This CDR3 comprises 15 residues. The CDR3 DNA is TGTGCCAGCAGTCCCCCCTGGGACAGGGGGCTCAAGCAGTACTTC. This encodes CASSPPWDRGLKQYF.

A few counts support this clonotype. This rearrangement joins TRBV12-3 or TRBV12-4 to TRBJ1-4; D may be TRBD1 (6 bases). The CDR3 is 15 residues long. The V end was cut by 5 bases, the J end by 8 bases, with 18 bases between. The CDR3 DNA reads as TGTGCCAGCAGTCCCCTCGGGGGCCGGAACGAAAAACTGTTTTTT. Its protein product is CASSPLGGRNEKLFF.

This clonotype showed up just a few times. This CDR3 reads CASSQGAVVHEQYF. As DNA, the CDR3 is TGCGCCAGCAGCCAAGGGGCGGTGGTGCACGAGCAGTACTTC. This chain links TRBV4-1 with TRBJ2-7, with D unclear. The V end lost 1 base, the J end lost 5 bases, and 12 bases lay between the germline ends. The CDR3 consists of 14 residues. The germline V gene encodes CDR1 MGHRA and CDR2 YSYEKL.

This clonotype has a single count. CDR3 loop: CSALWGQEGETQYF. The CDR3 coding sequence is TGCAGTGCTCTGTGGGGACAGGAGGGAGAGACCCAGTACTTC. The rearrangement uses TRBV20-1 and TRBJ2-5; 8 bases are shared with TRBD1. The V gene end was trimmed by 5 bases and the J gene end by 4 bases; junction bases not matched to a gene: 9. The CDR3 is made up of 14 amino acids. Germline-derived CDR1 and CDR2 are DFQATT and SNEGSKA (reference sequence).

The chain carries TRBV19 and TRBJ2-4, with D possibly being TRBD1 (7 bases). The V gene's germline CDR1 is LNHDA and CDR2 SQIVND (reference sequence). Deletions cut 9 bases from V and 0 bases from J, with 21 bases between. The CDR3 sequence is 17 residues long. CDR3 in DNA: TGTGCCAGATCAGGACAGGAGGGCACCATAGCCAAAAACATTCAGTACTTC. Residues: CARSGQEGTIAKNIQYF. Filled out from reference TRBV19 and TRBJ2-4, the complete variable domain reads DGGITQSPKYLFRKEGQNVTLSCEQNLNHDAMYWYRQDPGQGLRLIYYSQIVNDFQKGDIAEGYSVSREKKESFPLTVTSAQKNPTAFYLCARSGQEGTIAKNIQYFGAGTRLSVL.

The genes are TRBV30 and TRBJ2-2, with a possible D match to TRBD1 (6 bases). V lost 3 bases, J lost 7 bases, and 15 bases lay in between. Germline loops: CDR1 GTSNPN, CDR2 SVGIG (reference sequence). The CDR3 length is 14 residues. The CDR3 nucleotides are TGTGCCTGGAGCCGTCAGGGGTCTGGCGGGGAGCTGTTTTTT. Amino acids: CAWSRQGSGGELFF.

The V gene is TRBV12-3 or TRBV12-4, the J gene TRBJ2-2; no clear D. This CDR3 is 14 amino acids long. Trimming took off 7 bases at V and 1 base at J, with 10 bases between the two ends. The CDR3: CASNTPGNTGELFF. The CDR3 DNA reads TGTGCCAGCAACACCCCGGGGAACACCGGGGAGCTGTTTTTT.

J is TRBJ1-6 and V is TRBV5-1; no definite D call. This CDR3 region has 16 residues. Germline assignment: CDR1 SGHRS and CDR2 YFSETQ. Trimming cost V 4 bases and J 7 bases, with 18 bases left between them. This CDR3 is CASSPSGPSGNSPLHF. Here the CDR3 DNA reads TGCGCCAGCAGCCCGTCCGGACCTTCTGGAAATTCACCCCTCCACTTT.

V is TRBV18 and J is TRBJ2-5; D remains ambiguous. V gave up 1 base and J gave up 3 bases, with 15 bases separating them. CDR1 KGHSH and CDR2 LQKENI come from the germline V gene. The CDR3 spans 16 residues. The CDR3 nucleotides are TGTGCCAGCTCACCACTGGGCGCCTGGACGGAAGAGACCCAGTACTTC. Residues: CASSPLGAWTEETQYF.

The CDR3 DNA is TGTGCCAGCAGCCAAGGACTAGCGGGAGATCAGCCAGATACGCAGTATTTT. It encodes CASSQGLAGDQPDTQYF. The chain carries TRBV3-1 and TRBJ2-3; 12 bases match TRBD2. The CDR3 runs 17 residues. CDR1 and CDR2 (germline): LGHDT, YNNKEL (reference sequence). Losses at the gene ends were 1 base for V and 4 bases for J; bases not matched to a gene: 6.